Sequencing of this T cell receptor (beta chain) was carried out in a study of beta chain features in type 1 diabetes. CDR1 MNHEY and CDR2 SVGAGI come from the germline V gene. This CDR3 has 15 residues. Trimming removed 2 bases at V and 0 bases at J, with 10 bases between. Every bit of the isolated RNA underwent reverse transcription, so sequencing read expressed TCRB transcripts. Sequencing used immunoSEQ multiplex PCR; TCRdb keeps in-frame clones, though not all of them. In the table there are a few hundred thousand clones, 30% of which are singletons. Sequencing input: naive CD4+ T cells from blood. V usage is TRBV6-5 and J usage is TRBJ1-1, with D hard to call. The receptor's source is a man aged 18 to 35 in good health. CDR3 protein: CASSYIDRMNTEAFF. The CDR3 DNA sequence: TGTGCCAGCAGTTACATAGACCGCATGAACACTGAAGCTTTCTTT.